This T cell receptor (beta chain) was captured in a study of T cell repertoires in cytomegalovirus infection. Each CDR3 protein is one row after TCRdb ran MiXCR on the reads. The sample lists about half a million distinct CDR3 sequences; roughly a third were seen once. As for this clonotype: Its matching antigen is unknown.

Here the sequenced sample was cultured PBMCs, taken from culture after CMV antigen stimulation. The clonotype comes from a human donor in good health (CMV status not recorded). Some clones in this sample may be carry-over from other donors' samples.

CDR3 region: CASSFDGNQPQHF. The CDR3 DNA follows: TGTGCCAGCAGCTTTGACGGCAATCAGCCCCAGCATTTT. The J gene is TRBJ1-5, the V gene TRBV7-9; D uncertain. Trimming stripped 3 bases from V and 2 bases from J, with 5 bases between. The CDR3 contains 13 residues. Germline CDR1 and CDR2: SEHNR and FQNEAQ (reference sequence). The full variable domain, its missing parts supplied by reference TRBV7-9 and TRBJ1-5, is DTGVSQNPRHKITKRGQNVTFRCDPISEHNRLYWYRQTLGQGPEFLTYFQNEAQLEKSRLLSDRFSAERPKGSFSTLEIQRTEQGDSAMYLCASSFDGNQPQHFGDGTRLSIL.